This T cell receptor beta chain was recovered during a study of blood T cell repertoires in COVID-19. Seattle enrolled patients during active infection and tracked them longitudinally. The protocol was immunoSEQ multiplex PCR, while the TCRdb copy is restricted to in-frame clones and leaves out a portion. Of roughly 78,000 clones in the sample, 75% to 90% are singletons; the top ten hold roughly 12%. The CDR3 has 15 residues. Germline-derived CDR1 and CDR2 are LNHNV and YYDKDF (reference sequence). The V end was cut by 0 bases, the J end by 2 bases, with 11 bases between. The chain is built from TRBV15 and TRBJ2-7; tentatively, D is TRBD1 (5 bases). This sequence was found in a man aged 45 to 65 with COVID-19, enrolled during active disease. Input material: peripheral blood. The CDR3 bases are TGTGCCACCAGCAGAGATAGGGGAAGAGCCTACGAGCAGTACTTC. Translation gives CATSRDRGRAYEQYF. Full variable domain (outside the CDR3, taken from reference TRBV15 and TRBJ2-7): DAMVIQNPRYQVTQFGKPVTLSCSQTLNHNVMYWYQQKSSQAPKLLFHYYDKDFNNEADTPDNFQSRRPNTSFCFLDIRSPGLGDTAMYLCATSRDRGRAYEQYFGPGTRLTVT.